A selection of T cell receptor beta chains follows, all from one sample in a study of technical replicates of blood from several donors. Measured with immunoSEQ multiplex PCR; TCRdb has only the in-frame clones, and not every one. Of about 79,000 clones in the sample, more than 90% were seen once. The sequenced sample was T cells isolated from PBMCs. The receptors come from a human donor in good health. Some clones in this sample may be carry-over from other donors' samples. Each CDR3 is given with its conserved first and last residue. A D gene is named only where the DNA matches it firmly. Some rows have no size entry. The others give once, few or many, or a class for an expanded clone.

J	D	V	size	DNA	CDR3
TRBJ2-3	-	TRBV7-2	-	TGTGCCAGCAGCTTAGAAGGGAGTCTGAGCACAGATACGCAGTATTTT	CASSLEGSLSTDTQYF
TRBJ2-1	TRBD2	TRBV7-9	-	TGTGCCAGCAGCTTAGAAGCGGGACTAGCGGGTTTCTACAATGAGCAGTTCTTC	CASSLEAGLAGFYNEQFF
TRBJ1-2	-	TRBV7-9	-	TGTGCCAGCAGCGAAAATTCCGTAGACTATGGCTACACCTTC	CASSENSVDYGYTF
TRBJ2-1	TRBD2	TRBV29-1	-	TGCAGCGTTGAAGATGTTGGCGGGAGGGAGCAGTTCTTC	CSVEDVGGREQFF
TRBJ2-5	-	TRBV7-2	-	TGTGCCAGCAGCTTAGCGCTAGCAGAGGCAGAGACCCAGTACTTC	CASSLALAEAETQYF
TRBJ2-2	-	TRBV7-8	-	TGTGCCAGCACCCGGACAGGGGAGCTGTTTTTT	CASTRTGELFF
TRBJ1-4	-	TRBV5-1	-	TGCGCCAGCAGCTTAAGGACTGGCGGGGAAAAACTGTTTTTT	CASSLRTGGEKLFF
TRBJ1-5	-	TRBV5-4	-	TGTGCCAGCAGCTTGGGGGGAGGTGGCAGCAATCAGCCCCAGCATTTT	CASSLGGGGSNQPQHF
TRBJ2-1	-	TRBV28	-	TGTGCCAGCAGTTTTCAGTTCTATGAGCAGTTCTTC	CASSFQFYEQFF
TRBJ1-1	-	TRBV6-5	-	TGTGCCAGCAACCGTGTACAGGGTCACACTGAAGCTTTCTTT	CASNRVQGHTEAFF
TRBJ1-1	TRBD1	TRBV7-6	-	TGTGCCAGCAGCATTACACACGGGACAGACACTGAAGCTTTCTTT	CASSITHGTDTEAFF
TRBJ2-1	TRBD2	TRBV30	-	TGTGCCTGGAGTGTAGCGGGGACTGAGCAGTTCTTC	CAWSVAGTEQFF
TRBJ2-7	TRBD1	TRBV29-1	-	TGCAGCGCGGGACCTGACAGGGCCACCTACGAGCAGTACTTC	CSAGPDRATYEQYF
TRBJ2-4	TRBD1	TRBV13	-	TGTGCCAGCAGCCTCCGAACACAGGGGGCTAAAGGGATTCAGTACTTC	CASSLRTQGAKGIQYF
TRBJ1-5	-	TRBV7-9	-	TGTGCCAGCAGCTTAGCCAACAGGATCGGTCTGGGCAATCAGCCCCAGCATTTT	CASSLANRIGLGNQPQHF
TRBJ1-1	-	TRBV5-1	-	TGCGCCAGCAGCTTAAATAATGAGGCGCTGAACACTGAAGCTTTCTTT	CASSLNNEALNTEAFF
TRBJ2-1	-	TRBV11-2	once	TGTGCCAGCAGCTTACGGCTAGGCAATGAGCAGTTCTTC	CASSLRLGNEQFF
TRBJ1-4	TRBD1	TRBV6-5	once	TGTGCCAGCAGCCTAGACAGGGTTGCTAATGAAAAACTGTTTTTT	CASSLDRVANEKLFF
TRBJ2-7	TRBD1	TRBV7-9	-	TGTGCCAGCAGCGGGTATTCTACAGTGGAACAGGGGAACTCCTACGAGCAGTACTTC	CASSGYSTVEQGNSYEQYF
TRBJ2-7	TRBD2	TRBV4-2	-	TGTGCCAGCAGCCAAGAAGCGGGGGGTGTCTCCTACGAGCAGTACTTC	CASSQEAGGVSYEQYF
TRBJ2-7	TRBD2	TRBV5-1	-	TGCGCCAGCAGGACTAGCGGCGACTACGAGCAGTACTTC	CASRTSGDYEQYF
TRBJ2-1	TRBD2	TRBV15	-	TGTGCCACCAGCAGATCGCGGGAGCTCAACAATGAGCAGTTCTTC	CATSRSRELNNEQFF
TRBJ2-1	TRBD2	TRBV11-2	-	TGTGCCAGCAGCTCCCGACTAGCGGGATACAATGAGCAGTTCTTC	CASSSRLAGYNEQFF
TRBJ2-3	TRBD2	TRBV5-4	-	TGTGCCAGCAGCTTTCCTCTAGCGGGCACAGATACGCAGTATTTT	CASSFPLAGTDTQYF
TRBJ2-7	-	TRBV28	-	TGTGCCAGCAGTTTACTAATCCTCACCTACGAGCAGTACTTC	CASSLLILTYEQYF
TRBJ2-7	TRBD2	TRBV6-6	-	TGTGCCAGCTCTCCCCGGGGACTAGCATCCCACGAGCAGTACTTC	CASSPRGLASHEQYF
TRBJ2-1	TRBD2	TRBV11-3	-	TGTGCCAGCAGCACGGGACTAGCGGGAGTAGGCGATGAGCAGTTCTTC	CASSTGLAGVGDEQFF
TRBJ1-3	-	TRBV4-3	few	TGCGCCAGCAGCCGTGGACAGGGAAACACCATATATTTT	CASSRGQGNTIYF
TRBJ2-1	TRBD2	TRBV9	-	TGTGCCAGCAGCGGTAGCGGGTCCGTCTCCTACAATGAGCAGTTCTTC	CASSGSGSVSYNEQFF
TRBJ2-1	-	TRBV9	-	TGTGCCAGCAGCGTATTTTCCGGTGATGAGCAGTTCTTC	CASSVFSGDEQFF
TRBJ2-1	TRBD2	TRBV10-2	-	TGCGCCAGCGGTCCACGCGGGAGGGCTGAGCAGTTCTTC	CASGPRGRAEQFF
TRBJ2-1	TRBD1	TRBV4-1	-	TGCGCCAGCAGCCGGAGCCGGGACAGGGCCTACAATGAGCAGTTCTTC	CASSRSRDRAYNEQFF
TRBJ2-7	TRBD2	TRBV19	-	TGTGCCAGTAGTAGGGCGGGAGATTTCTACGAGCAGTACTTC	CASSRAGDFYEQYF
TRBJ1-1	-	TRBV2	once	TGTGCCAGCAGTGAGGTACTAGTTGAAGCTTTCTTT	CASSEVLVEAFF
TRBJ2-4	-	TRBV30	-	TGTGCCTGGGACAACAAAAACATTCAGTACTTC	CAWDNKNIQYF
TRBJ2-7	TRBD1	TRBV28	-	TGTGCCAGCAGTTTCTCCGGGACAGGGGCCTACGAGCAGTACTTC	CASSFSGTGAYEQYF
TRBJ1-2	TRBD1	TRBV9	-	TGTGCCAGCAGCGTAGCTTTGGCAGGGGGCGAAGGCTACACCTTC	CASSVALAGGEGYTF
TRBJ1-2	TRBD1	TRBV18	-	TGTGCCAGCTCACCTAGGACAGGGGGAAACTATGGCTACACCTTC	CASSPRTGGNYGYTF
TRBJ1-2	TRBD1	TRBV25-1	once	TGTGCCAGCAGTGTACAGGGGGTCTATGGCTACACCTTC	CASSVQGVYGYTF
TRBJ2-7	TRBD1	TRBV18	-	TGTGCCAGCACAGTCGAGGGACAGGCCTACGAGCAGTACTTC	CASTVEGQAYEQYF
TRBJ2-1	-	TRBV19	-	TGTGCCAGTAGTATTGGGCGGGGATTCAATGAGCAGTTCTTC	CASSIGRGFNEQFF
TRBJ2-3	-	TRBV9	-	TGTGCCAGCAGCGTCACTCGGGCTAGCGGCACAGATACGCAGTATTTT	CASSVTRASGTDTQYF
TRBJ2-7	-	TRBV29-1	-	TGCAGCGTTGCTTATGGCGGTTCATCCTACGAGCAGTACTTC	CSVAYGGSSYEQYF
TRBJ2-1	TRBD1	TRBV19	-	TGTGCCAGTCTTGAACAGGGGGCGAATGAGCAGTTCTTC	CASLEQGANEQFF
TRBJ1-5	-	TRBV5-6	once	TGTGCCAGCAGCTTGGCAGGGGTGAGCAATCAGCCCCAGCATTTT	CASSLAGVSNQPQHF
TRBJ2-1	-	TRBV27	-	TGTGCCAGCAGCAGGATTCCGTACAATGAGCAGTTCTTC	CASSRIPYNEQFF
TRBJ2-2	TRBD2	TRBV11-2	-	TGTGCCAGCAGCTTAATGGGACTAGCGGCCCCCGCGAACACCGGGGAGCTGTTTTTT	CASSLMGLAAPANTGELFF
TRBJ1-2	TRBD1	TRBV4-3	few	TGCGCCAGCAGCCGAGGACTGTGGGACAGCCCTTTGGAGACTAATGGCTACACCTTC	CASSRGLWDSPLETNGYTF
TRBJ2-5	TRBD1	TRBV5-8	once	TGTGCCGAATCCCGGTTTGGGACAGGGGAACTGGACCAGTACTTC	CAESRFGTGELDQYF
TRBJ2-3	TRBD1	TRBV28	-	TGTGCCAGCAGCGACAGGGTGGGGGTAGGAGGTACGCAGTATTTT	CASSDRVGVGGTQYF